This record covers a single TCR beta chain. The data were obtained in a study of blood T cell repertoires in COVID-19. At the level of the study: Acute and convalescent COVID-19 specimens originated in the United States, Italy and Spain.

The germline V gene encodes CDR1 MGHRA and CDR2 YSYEKL. The CDR3 covers 16 residues. V shed 3 bases, J shed 7 bases, and the junction held 11 bases outside the gene matches. Original analysis: Estimation of nucleated cell counts was performed using reference gene primer amplification. Sequencing used immunoSEQ multiplex PCR; TCRdb keeps in-frame clones, though not all of them. That table gives V, J and clone size, and the DNA gave D and trimming. Here the sample spans about 75,000 clones, around 90% being singletons. The receptor's source is a human donor in a cohort sampled during active COVID-19. The V and J genes are TRBV4-1 and TRBJ2-2; 7 bases line up with TRBD2. Sequencing was carried out using peripheral blood. The CDR3 DNA reads TGCGCCAGCAGCCAGGCCCCCTCCAGGGAGGGCGGGGAGCTGTTTTTT. Amino acid sequence: CASSQAPSREGGELFF.